This TCR beta chain was found in a study of cytomegalovirus exposure and HLA in healthy donors. Turning to the study itself: The roughly 660 first-cohort repertoires shared a platform with the 130 or so validation repertoires, as reported in a later analysis.

Germline V gives CDR1 MNHEY, CDR2 SVGAGI. The CDR3 runs to 15 residues. Trimming cost V 0 bases and J 4 bases, with 9 bases left between them. Assay: immunoSEQ multiplex PCR; the TCRdb copy retains only in-frame clones and omits some. The table shows fewer than 90,000 clones, with 96% occurring only once. From the roughly 110-subject validation cohort, which was separate from the roughly 700-subject first cohort, the donors were drawn. The genes are TRBV6-5 and TRBJ1-4, with D unclear. The TCR comes from a young man in good health and CMV-seropositive. The material sequenced was PBMCs. CDR3 in DNA: TGTGCCAGCAGTTACTCGGTAGGACTTAATGAAAAACTGTTTTTT. It encodes CASSYSVGLNEKLFF.